The next 28 T cell receptor beta chains were all read from a single sample in a study of control samples from healthy donors and cancer patients. Sequencing was performed with immunoSEQ multiplex PCR; in TCRdb, only in-frame clones are kept and a portion is missing. This table holds some 110,000 clones, about 83% found once. Sequenced: blood. The receptors derive from a woman aged 50 to 60 in good health.

The gene calls are TRBV7-9 and TRBJ1-6; 12 positions match TRBD1. CDR3 length: 19 residues. V was pared by 5 bases and J by 8 bases, with 16 bases of the junction left unmatched. Germline assignment: CDR1 SEHNR and CDR2 FQNEAQ (reference sequence). The CDR3 loop reads CASSVQNIGTGGIDSPLHF. CDR3 DNA: TGTGCCAGCAGCGTACAGAATATCGGGACAGGGGGCATCGATTCACCCCTCCACTTT.

The chain employs TRBV5-4 and TRBJ2-5; 11 positions agree with TRBD2. Germline values: CDR1 SGHNT, CDR2 YYREEE (reference sequence). The CDR3 runs 15 residues. V lost 1 base and J lost 3; bases outside the gene matches: 2. In DNA, the CDR3 is TGTGCCAGCAGCTTGCGACTAGCGGGAAAAGAGACCCAGTACTTC. This encodes CASSLRLAGKETQYF.

This chain uses TRBV2 with TRBJ2-5; TRBD2 agrees at 7 bases. The CDR3 spans 13 residues. Trimming at V came to 4 bases and at J to 4 bases, leaving 3 bases not matched to a gene. CDR1 and CDR2 from the germline V gene are SNHLY and FYNNEI. As DNA, the CDR3 is TGTGCCAGCAGTGTTACGGGGGGAGAGACCCAGTACTTC. It specifies CASSVTGGETQYF.

V and J are TRBV7-2 and TRBJ2-5, with 7 bases lining up with TRBD2. Trimming removed 5 bases from V and 5 bases from J; junction bases left unmatched: 11. CDR3 length equals 15 residues. Germline V gene sequence: CDR1 SGHTA, CDR2 FQGNSA. The CDR3 loop is CASSPQRDAFETQYF. CDR3 sequence (DNA): TGTGCCAGCAGCCCCCAGCGGGATGCTTTTGAGACCCAGTACTTC.

Remarks on this clone: The same CDR3 can be traced to other DNA sequences in this sample. The chain joins TRBV5-4 to TRBJ2-7, with TRBD1 matching over 7 bases. Germline V CDR1 and CDR2: SGHNT, YYREEE (reference sequence). CDR3 length equals 15 residues. J was trimmed by 0 bases and V by 4 bases; bases with no gene match: 7. CDR3 protein: CASSPPGQSSYEQYF. The CDR3, as DNA: TGTGCCAGCAGCCCCCCGGGACAGAGCTCCTACGAGCAGTACTTC.

This clone was recorded a few times. V gene TRBV2 combines with J gene TRBJ1-6, with D perhaps TRBD1 (6 bases). The CDR3 runs 16 residues. In germline, CDR1 is SNHLY, CDR2 FYNNEI. V dropped 3 bases and J dropped 6 bases, with 15 bases sitting between them. This CDR3 is CASSDEWYRANSPLHF. DNA of the CDR3: TGTGCCAGCAGTGACGAGTGGTACAGGGCTAATTCACCCCTCCACTTT. The whole variable domain, remainder taken from reference TRBV2 and TRBJ1-6, is EPEVTQTPSHQVTQMGQEVILRCVPISNHLYFYWYRQILGQKVEFLVSFYNNEISEKSEIFDDQFSVERPDGSNFTLKIRSTKLEDSAMYFCASSDEWYRANSPLHFGNGTRLTVT.

V gene TRBV4-3 combines with J gene TRBJ1-1; possibly TRBD1 for D (5 bases). The CDR3 consists of 17 residues. The ends were cut back, 0 bases at V and 4 bases at J, with 18 bases in the middle. The germline CDR1 and CDR2 sequences are LGHNA and YSLEER. CDR3 region: CASSQESAGKWSTEAFF. The CDR3, as DNA: TGCGCCAGCAGCCAAGAATCGGCAGGGAAGTGGAGCACTGAAGCTTTCTTT.

This chain joins TRBV19 and TRBJ1-4; possible D gene TRBD1, 6 bases. Germline CDR1 is LNHDA and CDR2 is SQIVND (reference sequence). The CDR3 consists of 14 residues. Trimming took 1 base from V and 7 from J, leaving 10 bases between them. CDR3 protein: CASSIVTGSEKLFF. The DNA of the CDR3 is TGTGCCAGTAGTATAGTTACAGGGAGTGAAAAACTGTTTTTT.

In its sample, this clone ranks as medium-sized. J is TRBJ2-2 and V is TRBV14; tentative D call: TRBD2 (6 bases). This CDR3 is built from 13 residues. CDR1 SGHDN and CDR2 FVKESK come from the germline V gene. With 2 bases removed from V and 8 bases from J, the gap between germline ends came to 9 bases. CDR3 nucleotides: TGTGCCAGCAGCCAACCGGGGGAGGGGGAGCTGTTTTTT. Protein: CASSQPGEGELFF.

The rearrangement joins TRBV7-2 to TRBJ2-5; TRBD2 aligns across 10 bases. The V and J ends lost 2 bases and 5 bases, in that order; junction bases with no gene match: 2. Germline V gene sequence: CDR1 SGHTA, CDR2 FQGNSA. CDR3 length: 14 amino acids. The CDR3: CASSLSGGDETQYF. The CDR3, as DNA: TGTGCCAGCAGCTTAAGCGGGGGGGACGAGACCCAGTACTTC.

The chain has TRBV5-5 and TRBJ1-1; no clear D. Germline V CDR1 and CDR2: SGHKS, YYEKEE (reference sequence). The CDR3 consists of 15 residues. Trimming shortened V by 6 bases and J by 3 bases, and 18 bases separated the two germline ends. This CDR3 is CASNQGWILDTEAFF. In nucleotides, the CDR3 is TGTGCCAGCAACCAAGGGTGGATTTTGGACACTGAAGCTTTCTTT.

The V call is TRBV7-3, the J call TRBJ2-1, with 8 nucleotides matching TRBD2. After removal of 4 bases from V and 0 bases from J, the junction contained 8 bases not matched to a gene. The germline CDR1 and CDR2 sequences are SGHTA and FQGTGA. The CDR3 contains 17 residues. The CDR3 DNA reads as TGTGCCAGCAGCTCCGGCGGCGGGAGGACCTCCTACAATGAGCAGTTCTTC. Translating gives CASSSGGGRTSYNEQFF.

V usage is TRBV4-3 and J usage is TRBJ1-1; 7 positions match TRBD1. The CDR3 runs to 15 residues. Trimming cost V 2 bases and J 8 bases; bases outside gene matches: 11. From germline, CDR1 is LGHNA and CDR2 YSLEER. The CDR3: CASSQITSGTAEAFF. In DNA, the CDR3 is TGCGCCAGCAGCCAAATTACCTCCGGGACAGCAGAAGCTTTCTTT.

The chain joins TRBV4-3 to TRBJ1-5; D is unclear. With 0 bases removed from V and 2 bases from J, the gap between germline ends came to 8 bases. CDR1 and CDR2 (germline): LGHNA, YSLEER. This CDR3 is 15 amino acids long. CDR3 nucleotide sequence: TGCGCCAGCAGCCAAGATGCGGCAGGCAATCAGCCCCAGCATTTT. Protein product: CASSQDAAGNQPQHF.

This clone has just one count. This sequence joins TRBV12-3 or TRBV12-4 and TRBJ1-4; 9 bases fit TRBD1. Trimming took 5 bases from V and 13 from J; bases not matched to a gene: 2. This CDR3 region has 11 residues. CDR3 nucleotide sequence: TGTGCCAGCAGTCAGACAGGGGGACTGTTTTTT. Translation: CASSQTGGLFF.

V usage is TRBV6-2 or TRBV6-3 and J usage is TRBJ1-2, with D maybe TRBD1 (6 bases). This CDR3 spans 14 amino acids. Germline loops: CDR1 MNHEY, CDR2 SVGEGT. Trimming took off 0 bases at V and 10 bases at J, with 15 bases between the two ends. The CDR3 protein is CASSYSVQNRVYTF. CDR3 DNA sequence: TGTGCCAGCAGTTACTCGGTTCAGAACAGGGTCTACACCTTC.

A few counts support this clone. The chain is built from TRBV2 and TRBJ2-7, with 11 bases lining up with TRBD2. Germline V lookup: CDR1 SNHLY, CDR2 FYNNEI. Trimming removed 6 bases from V and 1 base from J; junction bases left unmatched: 5. The length of the CDR3 is 15 residues. CDR3 sequence: CASSLAGGVSYEQYF. The DNA of the CDR3 is TGTGCCAGCAGCCTAGCGGGGGGCGTTTCCTACGAGCAGTACTTC.

The chain couples TRBV18 to TRBJ1-6; TRBD1 might be the D (5 bases). The CDR3 loop spans 19 amino acids. The germline V and J ends were trimmed by 1 base and 1 base, with 17 bases remaining between them. Looked up from germline, CDR1 is KGHSH and CDR2 is LQKENI. The CDR3 bases are TGTGCCAGCTCACCACTTTCGCTCCAGGGTGGGTCCTATAATTCACCCCTCCACTTT. Residues: CASSPLSLQGGSYNSPLHF. Full variable domain (missing parts from reference TRBV18 and TRBJ1-6): NAGVMQNPRHLVRRRGQEARLRCSPMKGHSHVYWYRQLPEEGLKFMVYLQKENIIDESGMPKERFSAEFPKEGPSILRIQQVVRGDSAAYFCASSPLSLQGGSYNSPLHFGNGTRLTVT.

This clone was observed a single time. This chain links TRBV11-2 with TRBJ2-1; TRBD2 matches at 8 bases. CDR3 size: 15 residues. After removal of 2 bases from V and 6 bases from J, the junction contained 6 bases not matched to a gene. Germline V lookup: CDR1 SGHAT, CDR2 FQNNGV. CDR3 residues: CASSLSPGTSNEQFF. The CDR3 DNA sequence: TGTGCCAGCAGCTTAAGTCCCGGGACTAGCAATGAGCAGTTCTTC.

The rearrangement links TRBV27 to TRBJ2-6; D call uncertain. V was pared by 4 bases and J by 0 bases, with 4 bases between. CDR3 size: 14 residues. CDR1 is MNHEY, CDR2 SMNVEV, per germline (reference sequence). The DNA of the CDR3 is TGTGCCAGCAGTTATGCCTCTGGGGCCAACGTCCTGACTTTC. It yields the protein CASSYASGANVLTF.

This chain links TRBV5-4 with TRBJ2-1; 10 nucleotides line up with TRBD1. J gave up 4 bases and V 4 bases, and 5 bases lay outside the gene matches. The germline V gene encodes CDR1 SGHNT and CDR2 YYREEE (reference sequence). The CDR3 runs 15 residues. CDR3 sequence: CASSRRDRGYNEQFF. The CDR3 DNA follows: TGTGCCAGCAGCCGACGGGACAGGGGTTACAATGAGCAGTTCTTC.

The J gene is TRBJ1-6, the V gene TRBV5-1; 10 bases are a match to TRBD1. CDR3 size: 18 residues. Trimming removed 7 bases from V and 6 bases from J; junction bases left unmatched: 16. The germline gives CDR1 SGHRS, CDR2 YFSETQ. Here the CDR3 reads CASVVQTGGPVGNSPLHF. The CDR3 DNA sequence: TGCGCCAGCGTAGTACAGACAGGGGGCCCCGTCGGTAATTCACCCCTCCACTTT.

Note on this clone: The same CDR3 is also encoded by other DNA sequences in this sample. CDR3 protein: CASSLGGNYGYTF. The CDR3 DNA is TGTGCCAGCAGCTTGGGAGGGAACTATGGCTACACCTTC. The gene calls are TRBV5-6 and TRBJ1-2; no reliable D call. The CDR3 covers 13 residues. Germline CDR1 reads SGHDT; CDR2 reads YYEEEE. Trimming stripped 0 bases from V and 2 bases from J, with 5 bases between.

V is TRBV25-1 and J is TRBJ2-2; possible D gene TRBD1, 6 bases. V was clipped by 6 bases and J by 8 bases, with 19 bases between them. This CDR3 spans 15 amino acids. Per germline, CDR1 MGHDK and CDR2 SYGVNS. CDR3 loop: CASSQDSRRGGELFF. The DNA of the CDR3 is TGTGCCAGCAGCCAGGACAGCCGCCGGGGTGGGGAGCTGTTTTTT.

For this clone: Different DNA sequences within this sample yield the same CDR3. The chain employs TRBV30 and TRBJ2-5; D possibly corresponds to TRBD2 (6 bases). CDR1 and CDR2 from the germline V gene are GTSNPN and SVGIG (reference sequence). Trimming cost V 0 bases and J 5 bases, with 13 bases left between them. This CDR3 region has 14 residues. CDR3 amino acids: CAWSVRSGRETQYF. CDR3 sequence (DNA): TGTGCCTGGAGTGTCCGCAGTGGGAGGGAGACCCAGTACTTC. The full variable domain, rest sourced from reference TRBV30 and TRBJ2-5, is SQTIHQWPATLVQPVGSPLSLECTVEGTSNPNLYWYRQAAGRGLQLLFYSVGIGQISSEVPQNLSASRPQDRQFILSSKKLLLSDSGFYLCAWSVRSGRETQYFGPGTRLLVL.

The genes are TRBV4-1 and TRBJ1-1, with 8 bases fitting TRBD1. The junction had 20 bases not matched to a gene; V was cut back by 8 bases and J by 9 bases. The CDR3 is 16 amino acids. Looked up from germline, CDR1 is MGHRA and CDR2 is YSYEKL. Written as DNA, the CDR3 is TGCGCCAGCCGACACCACGAGACAGGGGTCAAAAATCAAGCTTTCTTT. It yields the protein CASRHHETGVKNQAFF.

The V call is TRBV19, the J call TRBJ2-2, with 8 bases fitting TRBD2. J lost 4 bases, V lost 6 bases, and 1 base had no gene match. From germline, CDR1 is LNHDA and CDR2 SQIVND (reference sequence). CDR3 length equals 13 residues. The CDR3 nucleotides read TGTGCCAGTAGACTAGCGGCCACCGGGGAGCTGTTTTTT. Amino acids: CASRLAATGELFF.

The rearrangement uses TRBV28 and TRBJ1-2; possibly TRBD1 for D (5 bases). Germline V lookup: CDR1 MDHEN, CDR2 SYDVKM. The CDR3 is 13 residues long. Trimming removed 6 bases from V and 2 bases from J, with 10 bases in between. Here the CDR3 DNA reads TGTGCCAGCAGCTCGACAGTGAACTATGGCTACACCTTC. This translates into CASSSTVNYGYTF.